These 11 T cell receptor beta chains were all obtained from the same sample, sequenced in a study of T cell responses to AZD1222 COVID-19 vaccine (dated by TCRdb to about 2021). The method behind the library was the immunoSEQ multiplex PCR assay. Sourced from immuneACCESS, this table was stored by TCRdb with only in-frame sequences that have V and J called. A share of the clones is absent; for the studies checked, an unresolved V gene accounts for under half, and the remainder has no known explanation. This sample has 75,000 to 95,000 clones in its table, and 89% of those were observed once. The leading ten clones occupy roughly 5.3% of the sample. Interpreted using the paper, the time point label stands for: about 28 days (+/-7) after the second vaccine dose. Sequenced material: peripheral blood, taken 28 days after the second AZD1222 dose. These TCRs come from an adult who received the AZD1222 COVID-19 vaccine.

The rearrangement links TRBV7-2 to TRBJ1-5; D gene ambiguous. Germline V gene sequence: CDR1 SGHTA, CDR2 FQGNSA. V shed 4 bases and J shed 10 bases, with 11 bases lying between them. CDR3 length: 12 residues. CDR3 sequence: CASSSGPYPQHF. The CDR3 nucleotides read TGTGCCAGCAGCTCTGGCCCTTATCCCCAGCATTTT.

The chain recombines TRBV5-4 with TRBJ2-3; 10 nucleotides line up with TRBD2. J was trimmed by 12 bases and V by 3 bases; bases with no gene match: 10. CDR3 length: 14 residues. Germline assignment: CDR1 SGHNT and CDR2 YYREEE (reference sequence). The CDR3 DNA reads TGTGCCAGCAGCTCTCCCGGGACTAGCGCCTCCCAGTATTTT. Translating gives CASSSPGTSASQYF.

V usage is TRBV28 and J usage is TRBJ2-1; TRBD1 or TRBD2 may be the D gene (5 bases each). Germline-derived CDR1 and CDR2 are MDHEN and SYDVKM. This CDR3 has 14 amino acids. Trimming shortened V by 6 bases and J by 6 bases, and 15 bases separated the two germline ends. CDR3 region: CASRPGTAGNEQFF. The CDR3 DNA is TGTGCCAGCAGACCTGGGACCGCGGGCAATGAGCAGTTCTTC.

This clone was picked up one time. The V gene is TRBV9, the J gene TRBJ1-3; the D is unclear. V was trimmed by 3 bases and J by 2 bases, leaving 3 bases between them. This CDR3 contains 12 residues. Germline V gene data show CDR1 as SGDLS and CDR2 as YYNGEE. The CDR3 protein is CASSGAGNTIYF. CDR3 nucleotide sequence: TGTGCCAGCAGCGGGGCTGGAAACACCATATATTTT. Filled out from reference TRBV9 and TRBJ1-3, the complete variable domain reads DSGVTQTPKHLITATGQRVTLRCSPRSGDLSVYWYQQSLDQGLQFLIQYYNGEERAKGNILERFSAQQFPDLHSELNLSSLELGDSALYFCASSGAGNTIYFGEGSWLTVV.

The chain joins TRBV3-1 (or the pseudogene TRBV3-2) to TRBJ2-2, with 8 bases matching TRBD2. Germline V CDR1 and CDR2: LGHDT, YNNKEL (reference sequence). With 4 bases clipped from V and 9 bases from J, the junction kept 16 bases outside the gene matches. CDR3 length: 17 residues. The chain's CDR3 is CASSRPYESGGTRELFF. The CDR3 bases are TGTGCCAGCAGCCGACCCTATGAGAGCGGGGGAACCAGGGAGCTGTTTTTT.

The rearrangement links TRBV5-1 to TRBJ1-2, with D uncertain. V lost 2 bases, J lost 6 bases, and 14 bases lay in between. Germline values: CDR1 SGHRS, CDR2 YFSETQ. The CDR3 is 14 amino acids. DNA for the CDR3: TGCGCCAGCAGCTTTGCAGGTACGAGTAATGGCTACACCTTC. It encodes CASSFAGTSNGYTF.

The J gene is TRBJ1-5, the V gene TRBV6-5; 8 bases agree with TRBD1. V lost 6 bases to trimming and J lost 2 bases; unmatched junction nucleotides: 6. The length of the CDR3 is 15 residues. Looked up from germline, CDR1 is MNHEY and CDR2 is SVGAGI. DNA of the CDR3: TGTGCCAGCAGACCAAAGACAGGGGGCAATCAGCCCCAGCATTTT. It is translated as CASRPKTGGNQPQHF.

The genes are TRBV6-1 and TRBJ2-7, with D unclear. V was pared by 2 bases and J by 2 bases, with 10 bases between. The CDR3 consists of 14 residues. Germline V gene lookup returns CDR1 MNHNS and CDR2 SASEGT. Here the CDR3 DNA reads TGTGCCAGCAGTGAACACGGTGTTACCTACGAGCAGTACGTC. The encoded protein is CASSEHGVTYEQYV.

This clone has only one observation. The V call is TRBV5-8, the J call TRBJ2-7; TRBD2 aligns across 16 bases. V trimming: 3 bases; J trimming: 3 bases; junction bases outside the gene matches: 6. This CDR3 region has 17 residues. The germline V gene has CDR1 SGHTS and CDR2 YDEGEE. The CDR3: CASSSGTSGGVFYEQYF. The CDR3 region has the DNA TGTGCCAGCAGCTCCGGGACTAGCGGGGGGGTATTCTACGAGCAGTACTTC.

This clone was observed a single time. The chain combines TRBV19 with TRBJ2-1, with D tentatively TRBD1 or TRBD2 (5 bases each). This CDR3 has 14 amino acids. Germline-derived CDR1 and CDR2 are LNHDA and SQIVND (reference sequence). V gave up 10 bases and J gave up 5 bases, with 18 bases separating them. The CDR3 protein is CATYGTKPNNEQFF. The CDR3 DNA reads as TGTGCCACGTACGGGACCAAACCTAACAATGAGCAGTTCTTC.

This rearrangement joins TRBV21-1 to TRBJ1-1. TRBV21-1 is reported as a pseudogene. This CDR3 region has 16 residues. Here the CDR3 DNA reads TGTGCCAGCAGCAGAATCAGGGGCGGGAAGAACACTGAAGCTTTCTTT. Amino acid sequence: CASSRIRGGKNTEAFF.